These 30 T cell receptor beta chains were all obtained from the same sample, sequenced in a study of cytomegalovirus exposure and HLA in healthy donors. With 60 Vbeta and 13 Jbeta primers, the PCR was carried out. The protocol was immunoSEQ multiplex PCR, while the TCRdb copy is restricted to in-frame clones and leaves out a portion. The sample's table shows about 41,000 clones. The material sequenced was PBMCs. All receptors come from a man under 40 in good health and CMV-seronegative.

V gene TRBV28 combines with J gene TRBJ2-7, with a possible D match to TRBD1 (5 bases). The CDR3 consists of 14 residues. Per the germline V gene, CDR1 is MDHEN and CDR2 is SYDVKM. V lost 3 bases and J 0 bases, leaving 9 bases between the germline ends. The CDR3 DNA sequence: TGTGCCAGCAGTTTGGGCAGGGCCTCCTACGAGCAGTACTTC. Translated, it gives CASSLGRASYEQYF.

The V and J genes are TRBV9 and TRBJ2-1; D possibly corresponds to TRBD1 (7 bases). CDR3 length equals 15 residues. Germline V gene data show CDR1 as SGDLS and CDR2 as YYNGEE. V was cut by 0 bases and J by 2 bases, with 9 bases left in between. The CDR3 sequence is CASSVGRGAYNEQFF. The CDR3 bases are TGTGCCAGCAGCGTAGGCAGGGGGGCCTACAATGAGCAGTTCTTC. Complete variable domain (other parts from reference TRBV9 and TRBJ2-1): DSGVTQTPKHLITATGQRVTLRCSPRSGDLSVYWYQQSLDQGLQFLIQYYNGEERAKGNILERFSAQQFPDLHSELNLSSLELGDSALYFCASSVGRGAYNEQFFGPGTRLTVL.

The rearrangement links TRBV9 to TRBJ2-7; 8 positions match TRBD1. The CDR3 totals 13 residues. With 7 bases clipped from V and 8 bases from J, the junction kept 11 bases outside the gene matches. The V gene's germline CDR1 is SGDLS and CDR2 YYNGEE. CDR3 residues: CASSPGTGEKQYF. In nucleotides, the CDR3 is TGTGCCAGCTCCCCCGGGACAGGTGAAAAGCAGTACTTC. Variable domain in full (rest from reference TRBV9 and TRBJ2-7): DSGVTQTPKHLITATGQRVTLRCSPRSGDLSVYWYQQSLDQGLQFLIQYYNGEERAKGNILERFSAQQFPDLHSELNLSSLELGDSALYFCASSPGTGEKQYFGPGTRLTVT.

The chain recombines TRBV7-9 with TRBJ1-1; the D gene is possibly TRBD1 (5 bases). The CDR3 totals 13 residues. V lost 0 bases and J 6 bases, leaving 8 bases between the germline ends. Germline V gives CDR1 SEHNR, CDR2 FQNEAQ (reference sequence). CDR3 in DNA: TGTGCCAGCAGCTTAGCGGGGGGGGCTGAAGCTTTCTTT. Protein: CASSLAGGAEAFF. The full variable domain, its missing parts supplied by reference TRBV7-9 and TRBJ1-1, is DTGVSQNPRHKITKRGQNVTFRCDPISEHNRLYWYRQTLGQGPEFLTYFQNEAQLEKSRLLSDRFSAERPKGSFSTLEIQRTEQGDSAMYLCASSLAGGAEAFFGQGTRLTVV.

V usage is TRBV7-2 and J usage is TRBJ1-1; D is perhaps TRBD1 (6 bases). This CDR3 has 14 amino acids. V lost 5 bases and J 7 bases, leaving 17 bases between the germline ends. CDR1 is SGHTA, CDR2 FQGNSA, per germline. CDR3 amino acids: CASSRGDTTSEAFF. The CDR3 DNA sequence: TGTGCCAGCAGCCGAGGGGACACGACCAGTGAAGCTTTCTTT.

The chain combines TRBV6-1 with TRBJ1-1, with D hard to call. Trimming took 1 base from V and 1 from J, leaving 4 bases between them. The CDR3 is 13 residues long. CDR1 is MNHNS and CDR2 is SASEGT in the germline V gene. The CDR3 DNA follows: TGTGCCAGCAGTGAAGGAGGGAACACTGAAGCTTTCTTT. The encoded protein is CASSEGGNTEAFF.

CDR3 protein: CATSRRVTGNEQFF. CDR3 bases: TGTGCCACCAGCAGGCGGGTAACAGGGAACGAGCAGTTCTTC. This chain joins TRBV15 and TRBJ2-1, with TRBD1 as a possible D gene (6 bases). The V and J ends lost 3 bases and 10 bases respectively, with 16 bases between them. Germline V gene lookup returns CDR1 LNHNV and CDR2 YYDKDF (reference sequence). This CDR3 spans 14 amino acids.

The J gene is TRBJ1-6, the V gene TRBV7-9; D unclear. Trimming cost V 2 bases and J 5 bases, with 10 bases left between them. The CDR3 sequence is 15 residues long. Germline V lookup: CDR1 SEHNR, CDR2 FQNEAQ (reference sequence). CDR3 sequence reads: CASSLISQHNSPLHF. The CDR3 DNA reads as TGTGCCAGCAGCTTAATTAGCCAACATAATTCACCCCTCCACTTT. The full variable domain, completed using reference TRBV7-9 and TRBJ1-6, is DTGVSQNPRHKITKRGQNVTFRCDPISEHNRLYWYRQTLGQGPEFLTYFQNEAQLEKSRLLSDRFSAERPKGSFSTLEIQRTEQGDSAMYLCASSLISQHNSPLHFGNGTRLTVT.

In DNA, the CDR3 is TGTGCCAGCAGTCGAACCCGGCAACAGGGTAGAAAACTGTTTTTT. Protein product: CASSRTRQQGRKLFF. The chain employs TRBV2 and TRBJ1-4; the D gene is possibly TRBD1 (6 bases). The CDR3 length is 15 residues. The germline V gene encodes CDR1 SNHLY and CDR2 FYNNEI. Trimming removed 5 bases at V and 10 bases at J, with 20 bases between.

The rearrangement joins TRBV6-9 to TRBJ2-1; possibly TRBD1 for D (5 bases). The CDR3 is made up of 10 amino acids. V was pared by 11 bases and J by 9 bases, with 11 bases between. Germline V gives CDR1 MNHGY, CDR2 SVAAGI. This CDR3 reads CAPKQAEQFF. In DNA form, the CDR3 reads TGTGCCCCAAAACAGGCTGAGCAGTTCTTC.

The V and J genes are TRBV7-2 and TRBJ2-1; TRBD2 aligns across 8 bases. Germline V gene sequence: CDR1 SGHTA, CDR2 FQGNSA. The length of the CDR3 is 14 residues. With 5 bases clipped from V and 15 bases from J, the junction kept 15 bases outside the gene matches. CDR3 DNA: TGTGCCAGCAGCCCCACCTCCGGGGGCACTAGCGGGTTCTTC. Protein sequence: CASSPTSGGTSGFF.

This chain connects TRBV2 to TRBJ2-7; D is ambiguous. The germline V gene has CDR1 SNHLY and CDR2 FYNNEI. V was clipped by 4 bases and J by 1 base, with 5 bases between them. The CDR3 is 12 amino acids. Here the CDR3 reads CASSAGSYEQYF. CDR3 sequence (DNA): TGTGCCAGCAGTGCCGGGTCCTACGAGCAGTACTTC.

The chain is built from TRBV19 and TRBJ2-3, with a possible D match to TRBD1 (6 bases). From germline, CDR1 is LNHDA and CDR2 SQIVND (reference sequence). With 6 bases removed from V and 4 bases from J, the gap between germline ends came to 20 bases. The CDR3 consists of 16 residues. The CDR3 spells CASRTYTGKSPDTQYF. The CDR3, as DNA: TGTGCCAGTAGGACCTATACAGGGAAGAGCCCAGATACGCAGTATTTT. The whole variable domain, filled in from reference TRBV19 and TRBJ2-3, reads DGGITQSPKYLFRKEGQNVTLSCEQNLNHDAMYWYRQDPGQGLRLIYYSQIVNDFQKGDIAEGYSVSREKKESFPLTVTSAQKNPTAFYLCASRTYTGKSPDTQYFGPGTRLTVL.

This chain uses TRBV13 with TRBJ2-1; D possibly corresponds to TRBD2 (7 bases). The germline V and J ends were trimmed by 2 bases and 4 bases, with 12 bases remaining between them. Per germline, CDR1 PRHDT and CDR2 FYEKMQ (reference sequence). The CDR3 loop spans 15 amino acids. The CDR3 nucleotides read TGTGCCAGCAGCTTAAGGGGGGGCCGTTACAATGAGCAGTTCTTC. Its protein is CASSLRGGRYNEQFF.

V is TRBV28 and J is TRBJ2-7; TRBD1 aligns across 8 bases. The CDR3 contains 14 residues. V gave up 6 bases and J gave up 3 bases; unmatched junction bases: 7. From germline, CDR1 is MDHEN and CDR2 SYDVKM. CDR3 residues: CASSPFGQGYEQYF. CDR3 nucleotides: TGTGCCAGCAGCCCTTTCGGACAGGGCTACGAGCAGTACTTC.

The V call is TRBV5-1, the J call TRBJ2-1, with 7 bases identical to TRBD2. The CDR3 totals 17 residues. J gave up 1 base and V 2 bases, and 9 bases lay outside the gene matches. Germline V gene sequence: CDR1 SGHRS, CDR2 YFSETQ. Here the CDR3 reads CASSLRWSGTSYNEQFF. In DNA, the CDR3 is TGCGCCAGCAGCTTACGGTGGAGCGGGACGTCCTACAATGAGCAGTTCTTC.

This chain uses TRBV9 with TRBJ1-6; the match to TRBD1 covers 8 bases. CDR1 and CDR2 from the germline V gene are SGDLS and YYNGEE. The junction had 0 bases not matched to a gene; V was cut back by 0 bases and J by 7 bases. The CDR3 has 14 amino acids. The CDR3 sequence is CASSVGTGNSPLHF. CDR3 DNA: TGTGCCAGCAGCGTAGGGACAGGGAATTCACCCCTCCACTTT.

J is TRBJ2-3 and V is TRBV13; 12 nucleotides match TRBD2. Trimming removed 3 bases from V and 0 bases from J; junction bases left unmatched: 4. This CDR3 comprises 17 residues. Germline V gene lookup returns CDR1 PRHDT and CDR2 FYEKMQ (reference sequence). The CDR3 DNA sequence: TGTGCCAGCAGCTTCTACGGGACTAGCGGGAGCACAGATACGCAGTATTTT. It encodes CASSFYGTSGSTDTQYF.

The rearrangement joins TRBV19 to TRBJ2-3, with D perhaps matching TRBD2 (6 bases). The V and J ends lost 5 bases and 5 bases respectively, with 14 bases between them. This CDR3 has 14 amino acids. CDR1 and CDR2 from the germline V gene are LNHDA and SQIVND (reference sequence). The CDR3, as DNA: TGTGCCAGTAGTCTTGGGAATAGCGGAGATACGCAGTATTTT. This gives the protein CASSLGNSGDTQYF.

The chain has TRBV14 and TRBJ2-2; D gene ambiguous. This CDR3 is 14 amino acids long. The germline V gene has CDR1 SGHDN and CDR2 FVKESK. The germline V and J ends were trimmed by 1 base and 6 bases, with 9 bases remaining between them. The CDR3 nucleotides read TGTGCCAGCAGCCAAGTAATTCGGGCCGGGGAGCTGTTTTTT. It translates to CASSQVIRAGELFF.

The chain uses TRBV30 and TRBJ2-7, with 9 nucleotides matching TRBD2. Looked up from germline, CDR1 is GTSNPN and CDR2 is SVGIG (reference sequence). V lost 1 base and J lost 2; bases outside the gene matches: 12. The CDR3 loop spans 17 amino acids. CDR3 protein: CAWSDRLAGFQTYEQYF. CDR3 in DNA: TGTGCCTGGAGTGACCGGCTAGCGGGGTTCCAAACCTACGAGCAGTACTTC. Drawing the rest from reference TRBV30 and TRBJ2-7, the complete variable domain is SQTIHQWPATLVQPVGSPLSLECTVEGTSNPNLYWYRQAAGRGLQLLFYSVGIGQISSEVPQNLSASRPQDRQFILSSKKLLLSDSGFYLCAWSDRLAGFQTYEQYFGPGTRLTVT.

The V call is TRBV5-1, the J call TRBJ2-3; 12 positions agree with TRBD2. Losses at the gene ends were 7 bases for V and 6 bases for J; bases not matched to a gene: 3. Germline V lookup: CDR1 SGHRS, CDR2 YFSETQ. The CDR3 is 13 amino acids. CDR3 loop: CASLTSGSDTQYF. The CDR3 coding sequence is TGCGCCAGCCTGACTAGCGGGAGTGATACGCAGTATTTT. The full variable domain, in which reference TRBV5-1 and TRBJ2-3 provide the parts outside the CDR3, is KAGVTQTPRYLIKTRGQQVTLSCSPISGHRSVSWYQQTPGQGLQFLFEYFSETQRNKGNFPGRFSGRQFSNSRSEMNVSTLELGDSALYLCASLTSGSDTQYFGPGTRLTVL.

DNA for the CDR3: TGCGCCAGCAGCCAAGCGGGAGCCTACGAGCAGTACTTC. Amino acid sequence: CASSQAGAYEQYF. This chain connects TRBV4-1 to TRBJ2-7, with D possibly being TRBD2 (6 bases). With 1 base removed from V and 2 bases from J, the gap between germline ends came to 6 bases. CDR3 length: 13 amino acids. Germline V gene data show CDR1 as MGHRA and CDR2 as YSYEKL.

The chain couples TRBV5-4 to TRBJ2-1; 11 nucleotides align to TRBD2. The CDR3 totals 17 residues. After removal of 0 bases from V and 8 bases from J, the junction contained 10 bases not matched to a gene. Germline V lookup: CDR1 SGHNT, CDR2 YYREEE (reference sequence). CDR3 residues: CASSLVRTSGLPHEQFF. Written as DNA, the CDR3 is TGTGCCAGCAGCTTGGTAAGGACTAGCGGGCTACCCCATGAGCAGTTCTTC.

This rearrangement joins TRBV5-1 to TRBJ1-2; a weak D match, TRBD1 (5 bases). There are 16 residues in the CDR3. Germline V gene lookup returns CDR1 SGHRS and CDR2 YFSETQ. V lost 1 base, J lost 7 bases, and 20 bases lay in between. The CDR3 spells CASSLSGINSVTGYTF. CDR3 nucleotide sequence: TGCGCCAGCAGCTTGTCAGGGATAAACTCTGTAACTGGCTACACCTTC.

This chain joins TRBV12-5 and TRBJ1-5, with unresolved D. V dropped 6 bases and J dropped 3 bases, with 24 bases sitting between them. Germline CDR1 and CDR2: LGHNT and FRNRAP. The CDR3 sequence is 18 residues long. CDR3: CASGSAGTADLLNQPQHF. CDR3 coding DNA: TGTGCTAGTGGGTCCGCCGGAACCGCGGATTTGCTCAATCAGCCCCAGCATTTT.

The chain is built from TRBV27 and TRBJ2-7, with 8 bases fitting TRBD1. This CDR3 has 14 residues. J lost 3 bases, V lost 7 bases, and 8 bases had no gene match. CDR1 is MNHEY, CDR2 SMNVEV, per germline (reference sequence). The CDR3 coding sequence is TGTGCCAGCAAGACCGTGGACAGGGACTACGAGCAGTACTTC. Translating it yields CASKTVDRDYEQYF.

The V call is TRBV7-2, the J call TRBJ2-2, with TRBD1 as a possible D gene (5 bases). The CDR3 sequence is 15 residues long. The V end was cut by 1 base, the J end by 5 bases, with 11 bases between. The germline CDR1 and CDR2 sequences are SGHTA and FQGNSA. The CDR3 nucleotides are TGTGCCAGCAGCTTAGAGGGGTCGGTAACCGGGGAGCTGTTTTTT. Translated: CASSLEGSVTGELFF.

The chain employs TRBV28 and TRBJ2-7, with D tentatively TRBD2 (5 bases). The CDR3 has 15 residues. The germline gives CDR1 MDHEN, CDR2 SYDVKM. V shed 2 bases and J shed 7 bases, with 18 bases lying between them. CDR3 nucleotides: TGTGCCAGCAGTTTAAGTTCGAGCCCTACTAGGGAGCAGTACTTC. This translates into CASSLSSSPTREQYF.

The chain combines TRBV11-2 with TRBJ2-5; TRBD1 is a possible D gene (6 bases). Trimming took 0 bases from V and 4 from J, leaving 9 bases between them. The V gene's germline CDR1 is SGHAT and CDR2 FQNNGV. The CDR3 totals 14 residues. CDR3 in amino acids: CASSLDPRGETQYF. The CDR3 DNA reads TGTGCCAGCAGCTTAGATCCCAGGGGAGAGACCCAGTACTTC.